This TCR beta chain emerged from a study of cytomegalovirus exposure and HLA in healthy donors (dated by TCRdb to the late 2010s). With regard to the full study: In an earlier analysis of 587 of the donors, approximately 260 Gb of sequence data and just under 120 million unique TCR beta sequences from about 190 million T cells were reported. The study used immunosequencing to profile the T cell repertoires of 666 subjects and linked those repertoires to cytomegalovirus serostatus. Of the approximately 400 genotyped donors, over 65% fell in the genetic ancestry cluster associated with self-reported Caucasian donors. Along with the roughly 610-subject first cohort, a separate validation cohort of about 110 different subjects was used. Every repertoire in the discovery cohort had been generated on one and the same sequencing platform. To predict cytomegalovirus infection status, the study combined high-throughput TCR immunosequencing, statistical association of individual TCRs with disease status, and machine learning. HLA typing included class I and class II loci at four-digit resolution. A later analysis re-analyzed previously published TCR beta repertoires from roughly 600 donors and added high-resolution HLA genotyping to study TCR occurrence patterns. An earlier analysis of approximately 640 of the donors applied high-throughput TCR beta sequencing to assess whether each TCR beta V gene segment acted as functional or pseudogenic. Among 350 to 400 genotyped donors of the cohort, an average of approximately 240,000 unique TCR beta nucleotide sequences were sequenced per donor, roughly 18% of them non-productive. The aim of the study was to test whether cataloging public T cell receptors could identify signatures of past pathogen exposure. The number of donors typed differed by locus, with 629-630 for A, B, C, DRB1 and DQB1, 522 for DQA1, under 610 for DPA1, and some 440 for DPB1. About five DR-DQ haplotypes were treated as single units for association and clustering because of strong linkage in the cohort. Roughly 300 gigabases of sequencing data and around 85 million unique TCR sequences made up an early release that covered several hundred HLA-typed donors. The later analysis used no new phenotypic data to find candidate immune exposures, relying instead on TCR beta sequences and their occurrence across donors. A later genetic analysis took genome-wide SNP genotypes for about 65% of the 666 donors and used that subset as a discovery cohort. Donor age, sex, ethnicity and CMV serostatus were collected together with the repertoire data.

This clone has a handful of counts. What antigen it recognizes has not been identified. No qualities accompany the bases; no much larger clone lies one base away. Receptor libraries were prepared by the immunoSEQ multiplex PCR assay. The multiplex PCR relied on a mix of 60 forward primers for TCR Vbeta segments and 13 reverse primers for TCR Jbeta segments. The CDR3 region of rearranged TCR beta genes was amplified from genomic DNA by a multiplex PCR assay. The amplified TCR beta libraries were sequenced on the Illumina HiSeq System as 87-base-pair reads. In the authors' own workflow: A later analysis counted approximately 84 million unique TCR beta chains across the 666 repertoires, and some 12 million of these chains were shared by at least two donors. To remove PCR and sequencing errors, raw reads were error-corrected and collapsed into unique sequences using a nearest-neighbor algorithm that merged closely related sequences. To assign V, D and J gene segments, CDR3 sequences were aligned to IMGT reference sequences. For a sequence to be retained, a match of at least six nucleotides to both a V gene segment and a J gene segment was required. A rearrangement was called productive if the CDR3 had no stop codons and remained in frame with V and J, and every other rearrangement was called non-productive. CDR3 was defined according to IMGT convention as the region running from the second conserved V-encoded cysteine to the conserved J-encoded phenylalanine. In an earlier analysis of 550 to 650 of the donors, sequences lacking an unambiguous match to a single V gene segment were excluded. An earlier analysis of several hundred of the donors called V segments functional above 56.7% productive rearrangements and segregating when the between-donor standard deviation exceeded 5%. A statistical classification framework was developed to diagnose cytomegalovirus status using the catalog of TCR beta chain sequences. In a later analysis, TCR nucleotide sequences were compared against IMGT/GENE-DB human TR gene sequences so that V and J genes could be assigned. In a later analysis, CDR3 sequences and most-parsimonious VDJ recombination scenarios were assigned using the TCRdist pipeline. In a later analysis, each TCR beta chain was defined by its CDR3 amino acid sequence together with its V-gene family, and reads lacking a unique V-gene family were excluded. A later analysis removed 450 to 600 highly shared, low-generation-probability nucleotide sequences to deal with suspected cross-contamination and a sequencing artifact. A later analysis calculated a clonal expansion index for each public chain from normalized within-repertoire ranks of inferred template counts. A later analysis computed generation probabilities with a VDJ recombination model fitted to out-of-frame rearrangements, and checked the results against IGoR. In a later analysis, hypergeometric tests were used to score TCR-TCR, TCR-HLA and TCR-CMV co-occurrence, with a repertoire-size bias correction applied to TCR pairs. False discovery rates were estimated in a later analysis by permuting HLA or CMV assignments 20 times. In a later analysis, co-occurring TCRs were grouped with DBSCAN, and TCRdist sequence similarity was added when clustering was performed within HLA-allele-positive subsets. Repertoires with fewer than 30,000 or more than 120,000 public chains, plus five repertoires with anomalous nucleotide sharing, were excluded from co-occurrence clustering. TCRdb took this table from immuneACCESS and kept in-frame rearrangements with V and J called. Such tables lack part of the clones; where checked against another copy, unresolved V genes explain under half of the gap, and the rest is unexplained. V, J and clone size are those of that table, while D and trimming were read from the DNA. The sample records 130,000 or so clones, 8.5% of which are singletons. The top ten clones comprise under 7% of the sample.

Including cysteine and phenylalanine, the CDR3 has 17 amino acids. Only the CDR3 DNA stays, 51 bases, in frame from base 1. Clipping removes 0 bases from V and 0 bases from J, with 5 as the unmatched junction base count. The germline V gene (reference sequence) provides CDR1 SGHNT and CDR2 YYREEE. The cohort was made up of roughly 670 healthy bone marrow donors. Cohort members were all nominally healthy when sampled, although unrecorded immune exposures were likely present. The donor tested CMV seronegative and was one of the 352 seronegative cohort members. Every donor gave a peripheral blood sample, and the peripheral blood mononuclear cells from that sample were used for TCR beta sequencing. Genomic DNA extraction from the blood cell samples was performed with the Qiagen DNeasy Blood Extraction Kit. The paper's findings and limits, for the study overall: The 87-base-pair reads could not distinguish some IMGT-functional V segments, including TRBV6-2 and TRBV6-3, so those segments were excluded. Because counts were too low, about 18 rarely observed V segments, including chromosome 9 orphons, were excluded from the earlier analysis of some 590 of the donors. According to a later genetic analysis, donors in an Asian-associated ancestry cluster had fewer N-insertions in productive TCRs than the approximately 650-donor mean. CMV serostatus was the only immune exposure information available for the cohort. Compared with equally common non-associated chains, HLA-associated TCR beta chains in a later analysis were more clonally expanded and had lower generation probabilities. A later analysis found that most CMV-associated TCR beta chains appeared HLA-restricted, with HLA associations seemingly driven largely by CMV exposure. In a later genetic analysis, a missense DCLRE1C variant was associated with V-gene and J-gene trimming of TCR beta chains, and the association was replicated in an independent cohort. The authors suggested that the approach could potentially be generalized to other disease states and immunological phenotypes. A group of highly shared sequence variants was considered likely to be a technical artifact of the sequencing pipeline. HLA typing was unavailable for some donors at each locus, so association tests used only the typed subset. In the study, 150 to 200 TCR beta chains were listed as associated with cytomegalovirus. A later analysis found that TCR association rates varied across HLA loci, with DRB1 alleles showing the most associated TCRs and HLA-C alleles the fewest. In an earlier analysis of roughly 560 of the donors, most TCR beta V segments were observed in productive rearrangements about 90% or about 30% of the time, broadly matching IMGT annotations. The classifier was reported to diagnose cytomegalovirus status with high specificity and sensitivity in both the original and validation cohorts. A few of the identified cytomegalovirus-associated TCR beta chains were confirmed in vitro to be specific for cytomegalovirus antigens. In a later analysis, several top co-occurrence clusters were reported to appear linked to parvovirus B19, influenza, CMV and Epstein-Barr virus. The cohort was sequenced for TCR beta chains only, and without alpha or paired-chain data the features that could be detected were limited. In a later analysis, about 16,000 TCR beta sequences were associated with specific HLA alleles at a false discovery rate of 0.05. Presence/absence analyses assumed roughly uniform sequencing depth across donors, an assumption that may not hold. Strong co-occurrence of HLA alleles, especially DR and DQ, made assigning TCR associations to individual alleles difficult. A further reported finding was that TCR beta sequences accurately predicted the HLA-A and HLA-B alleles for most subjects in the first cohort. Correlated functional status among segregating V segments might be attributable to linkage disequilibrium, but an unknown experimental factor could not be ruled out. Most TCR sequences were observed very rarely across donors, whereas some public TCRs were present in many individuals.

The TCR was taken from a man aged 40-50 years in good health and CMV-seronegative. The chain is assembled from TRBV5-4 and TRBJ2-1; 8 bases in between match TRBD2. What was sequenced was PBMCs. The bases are TGTGCCAGCAGCTTGGAGCCGGGGGGGGCCTCCTACAATGAGCAGTTCTTC. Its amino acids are CASSLEPGGASYNEQFF.